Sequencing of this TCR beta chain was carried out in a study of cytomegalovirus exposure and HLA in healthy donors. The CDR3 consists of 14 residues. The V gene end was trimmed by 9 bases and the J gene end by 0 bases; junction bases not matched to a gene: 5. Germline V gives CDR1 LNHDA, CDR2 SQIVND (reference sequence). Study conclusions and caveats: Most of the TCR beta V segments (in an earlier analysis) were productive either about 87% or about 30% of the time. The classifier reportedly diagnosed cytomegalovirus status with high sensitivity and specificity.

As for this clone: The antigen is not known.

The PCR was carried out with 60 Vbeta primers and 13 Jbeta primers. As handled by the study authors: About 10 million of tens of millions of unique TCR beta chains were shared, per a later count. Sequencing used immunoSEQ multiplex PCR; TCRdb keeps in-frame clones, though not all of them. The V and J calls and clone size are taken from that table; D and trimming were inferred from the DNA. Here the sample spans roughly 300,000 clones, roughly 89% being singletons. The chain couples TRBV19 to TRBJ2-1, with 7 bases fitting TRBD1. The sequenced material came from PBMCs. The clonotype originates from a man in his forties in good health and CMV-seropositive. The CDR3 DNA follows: TGTGCCAGCATGGACAGGCTCTCCTACAATGAGCAGTTCTTC. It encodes CASMDRLSYNEQFF.